Presented here are 17 T cell receptor beta chains from one specimen sequenced in a study of blood T cell repertoires in COVID-19. Assay: immunoSEQ multiplex PCR; the TCRdb copy retains only in-frame clones and omits some. The sample records about 110,000 clones, approximately 65% being singletons. Input material: peripheral blood. These TCRs come from an older woman with acute or convalescent COVID-19.

The chain joins TRBV5-4 to TRBJ1-2; no reliable D call. The length of the CDR3 is 15 residues. Trimming stripped 2 bases from V and 2 bases from J, with 13 bases between. Germline CDR1 is SGHNT and CDR2 is YYREEE (reference sequence). The CDR3 nucleotides are TGTGCCAGCAGCTTCTCTTTAACAGACAACTATGGCTACACCTTC. Translation gives CASSFSLTDNYGYTF.

The V gene is TRBV6-2 or TRBV6-3, the J gene TRBJ1-1; the match to TRBD1 covers 7 bases. Unmatched junction bases numbered 12, after V lost 7 bases and J lost 1 base. CDR1 is MNHEY, CDR2 SVGEGT, per germline. This CDR3 region has 16 residues. The CDR3 sequence: CASTPPIRQGNTEAFF. For the CDR3, the DNA is TGTGCCAGCACCCCTCCTATACGACAGGGGAACACTGAAGCTTTCTTT.

The chain links TRBV3-1 (or the pseudogene TRBV3-2) to TRBJ2-2; possibly TRBD1 for D (5 bases). Trimming stripped 5 bases from V and 6 bases from J, with 25 bases between. This CDR3 comprises 18 residues. Germline CDR1 is LGHDT and CDR2 is YNNKEL (reference sequence). The CDR3 bases are TGTGCCAGCAGCTTACGTCCCTGGCAGGGTAAAATTGCCGGGGAGCTGTTTTTT. Its protein product is CASSLRPWQGKIAGELFF.

The genes are TRBV27 and TRBJ2-7, with D possibly being TRBD2 (6 bases). V shed 0 bases and J shed 3 bases, with 9 bases lying between them. The CDR3 consists of 14 residues. CDR1 and CDR2 (germline): MNHEY, SMNVEV (reference sequence). The CDR3 DNA reads as TGTGCCAGCAGTTTATCCGGGGGAAACTACGAGCAGTACTTC. Its protein product is CASSLSGGNYEQYF.

A remark on this clone: The sample holds other DNA sequences that translate to the same CDR3. The gene calls are TRBV18 and TRBJ1-1; perhaps TRBD1 as D (6 bases). V lost 1 base and J 5 bases, leaving 11 bases between the germline ends. The CDR3 is made up of 14 amino acids. CDR1 and CDR2 from the germline V gene are KGHSH and LQKENI. CDR3 protein: CASSPQGGKTEAFF. The CDR3 DNA reads as TGTGCCAGCTCACCACAAGGGGGAAAGACTGAAGCTTTCTTT. Full variable domain (outside the CDR3, taken from reference TRBV18 and TRBJ1-1): NAGVMQNPRHLVRRRGQEARLRCSPMKGHSHVYWYRQLPEEGLKFMVYLQKENIIDESGMPKERFSAEFPKEGPSILRIQQVVRGDSAAYFCASSPQGGKTEAFFGQGTRLTVV.

V usage is TRBV30 and J usage is TRBJ1-6; D is uncertain. The V gene's germline CDR1 is GTSNPN and CDR2 SVGIG (reference sequence). CDR3 length: 14 amino acids. V was trimmed by 2 bases and J by 9 bases, leaving 14 bases between them. This CDR3 is CAWSSRGGGSPLHF. CDR3 bases: TGTGCCTGGAGTTCCCGGGGAGGTGGTTCACCCCTCCACTTT.

This clone was detected once. V and J are TRBV6-2 or TRBV6-3 and TRBJ2-1; tentative D call: TRBD1 (6 bases). CDR3 length: 17 amino acids. V lost 4 bases and J 6 bases, leaving 22 bases between the germline ends. Germline CDR1 reads MNHEY; CDR2 reads SVGEGT. This chain's CDR3 is CASSSQAGAGKSNEQFF. The CDR3 coding sequence is TGTGCCAGCAGTTCTCAGGCAGGGGCGGGTAAGAGCAATGAGCAGTTCTTC.

This clone was recorded many times. V is TRBV7-2 and J is TRBJ1-3; D might be TRBD1 (5 bases). The CDR3 has 15 amino acids. Trimming took off 7 bases at V and 0 bases at J, with 13 bases between the two ends. Germline CDR1 SGHTA, CDR2 FQGNSA. CDR3: CASTLRTSSGNTIYF. CDR3 nucleotide sequence: TGTGCCAGCACCCTTAGGACAAGCTCTGGAAACACCATATATTTT.

The chain uses TRBV29-1 and TRBJ1-4; D call uncertain. V lost 4 bases and J lost 8, with 11 bases in between. Germline V lookup: CDR1 SQVTM, CDR2 ANQGSEA. This CDR3 is built from 12 residues. In nucleotides, the CDR3 is TGCAGCGTTGCGGGTTCGGGGGAAAAACTGTTTTTT. It is translated as CSVAGSGEKLFF. Based on the CDR3 plus reference TRBV29-1 and TRBJ1-4, the full variable domain is SAVISQKPSRDICQRGTSLTIQCQVDSQVTMMFWYRQQPGQSLTLIATANQGSEATYESGFVIDKFPISRPNLTFSTLTVSNMSPEDSSIYLCSVAGSGEKLFFGSGTQLSVL.

This clone was seen more than once but under ten times. This chain links TRBV7-2 with TRBJ1-2; D call uncertain. With 2 bases removed from V and 4 bases from J, the gap between germline ends came to 14 bases. The CDR3 totals 15 residues. The germline V gene encodes CDR1 SGHTA and CDR2 FQGNSA. The CDR3 DNA reads TGTGCCAGCAGCTTATTATCCGTTGCGTCCTATGGCTACACCTTC. Translating it yields CASSLLSVASYGYTF.

This clone is medium-sized in the sample. The CDR3 DNA reads as TGCAGCGTTGAGGGACAGTTGAACACTGAAGCTTTCTTT. This translates into CSVEGQLNTEAFF. The genes are TRBV29-1 and TRBJ1-1, with 7 positions matching TRBD1. Germline CDR1 is SQVTM and CDR2 is ANQGSEA. V was clipped by 3 bases and J by 0 bases; unmatched bases: 1. The CDR3 loop spans 13 amino acids.

The rearrangement joins TRBV5-1 to TRBJ1-1, with D uncertain. V lost 0 bases and J 7 bases, leaving 7 bases between the germline ends. Germline V lookup: CDR1 SGHRS, CDR2 YFSETQ. The CDR3 loop spans 12 amino acids. The CDR3 DNA follows: TGCGCCAGCAGCTTGGCCCTCGGTGAAGCTTTCTTT. This gives the protein CASSLALGEAFF.

The V and J genes are TRBV4-3 and TRBJ1-2; 8 bases line up with TRBD1. After removal of 1 base from V and 5 bases from J, the junction contained 3 bases not matched to a gene. Germline loops: CDR1 LGHNA, CDR2 YSLEER. There are 14 residues in the CDR3. The DNA for the CDR3 is TGCGCCAGCAGCCAAGGGGACAGGCAATATGGCTACACCTTC. It specifies CASSQGDRQYGYTF.

The sample holds a few counts of this clone. V is TRBV6-5 and J is TRBJ2-3; D is unclear. Trimming took off 6 bases at V and 0 bases at J, with 10 bases between the two ends. Germline CDR1 reads MNHEY; CDR2 reads SVGAGI. The CDR3 is made up of 14 amino acids. DNA of the CDR3: TGTGCCAGCAGGTACATCTCTAGCACAGATACGCAGTATTTT. This encodes CASRYISSTDTQYF.

This clone is a singleton in its sample. This chain uses TRBV19 with TRBJ1-5; 9 positions match TRBD1. Germline V gene lookup returns CDR1 LNHDA and CDR2 SQIVND (reference sequence). The ends lost 6 bases at V and 2 bases at J; junction bases unmatched: 2. CDR3 length: 14 residues. The CDR3 DNA sequence: TGTGCCAGTAGACAGGGGGCTGGCAATCAGCCCCAGCATTTT. It translates to CASRQGAGNQPQHF.

The V and J genes are TRBV7-2 and TRBJ1-2, with 7 bases that match TRBD1. CDR3 length: 14 residues. J gave up 2 bases and V 6 bases, and 6 bases lay outside the gene matches. The V gene's germline CDR1 is SGHTA and CDR2 FQGNSA. The CDR3 DNA follows: TGTGCCAGCAGACAGTGGGACAGCAACTATGGCTACACCTTC. Amino acid sequence: CASRQWDSNYGYTF.

CDR3 loop: CASSLEAGPDTQYF. DNA for the CDR3: TGTGCCAGCAGCTTAGAGGCGGGGCCAGATACGCAGTATTTT. The chain recombines TRBV11-2 with TRBJ2-3, with a possible D match to TRBD2 (6 bases). The CDR3 has 14 residues. Germline CDR1 and CDR2: SGHAT and FQNNGV. Trimming left V 0 bases short and J 4 bases short, with 8 bases between.